This entry lists 7 T cell receptor beta chains sequenced from one sample in a study of identical twins. TCRdb re-derived calls from the 5' RACE reads in MiXCR, one entry per CDR3 protein. The profile shows some 1,600,000 distinct CDR3 sequences, under 35% of them singletons. Sequencing was performed on cord blood. The source is a newborn girl in good health.

The chain recombines TRBV4-2 with TRBJ2-7; D is ambiguous. This CDR3 has 15 residues. Per the germline V gene, CDR1 is LGHNA and CDR2 is YNFKEQ. Trimming took 1 base from V and 7 from J, leaving 17 bases between them. CDR3 DNA sequence: TGTGCCAGCAGCCAAGCCCGGTCGGTGGGCAATGAGCAGTACTTC. Protein sequence: CASSQARSVGNEQYF.

The V gene is TRBV11-2, the J gene TRBJ1-2; D gene ambiguous. CDR1 is SGHAT and CDR2 is FQNNGV in the germline V gene. The CDR3 covers 14 residues. V lost 0 bases, J lost 5 bases, and 10 bases lay in between. CDR3 nucleotides: TGTGCCAGCAGCTTAGATCTGGACGGGTATGGCTACACCTTC. Its protein product is CASSLDLDGYGYTF.

Notes on this clonotype: The junction departs from germline at one end; a sequencing error may be responsible. The chain joins TRBV6-6 to TRBJ2-7; D gene ambiguous. The CDR3 contains 11 residues. Germline V lookup: CDR1 MNHNY, CDR2 SVGAGI (reference sequence). CDR3 amino acids: CGSSYSHEQYF. The CDR3, as DNA: TGTGGCAGCAGTTACTCCCACGAGCAGTACTTC.

This clonotype showed up just a few times. J is TRBJ1-2 and V is TRBV27; a weak D match, TRBD1 (5 bases). CDR3 size: 11 residues. V lost 4 bases and J 7 bases, leaving 7 bases between the germline ends. CDR1 is MNHEY, CDR2 SMNVEV, per germline (reference sequence). CDR3: CASSWGGGYTF. In nucleotides, the CDR3 is TGTGCCAGCAGTTGGGGGGGTGGCTACACCTTC.

This clonotype was picked up many times. The J gene is TRBJ2-1, the V gene TRBV29-1; 8 bases match TRBD2. This CDR3 has 14 amino acids. Germline trimming cut 0 bases from V and 3 bases from J; bases unmatched to any gene: 1. CDR1 is SQVTM and CDR2 is ANQGSEA in the germline V gene. CDR3 bases: TGCAGCGTTGAAGAACTAGCGGTCTACAATGAGCAGTTCTTC. Protein sequence: CSVEELAVYNEQFF.

Concerning this clonotype itself: This clone may be a read error of a much larger clone one base away. The chain carries TRBV29-1 and TRBJ2-1, with D unresolved. The end of the DNA is better explained by TRBJ2-7, so the J call may be wrong. Germline values: CDR1 SQVTM, CDR2 ANQGSEA. CDR3 length equals 11 residues. The CDR3 DNA sequence: TGCAGCGTTGAAGAGGGGAATGAGCAGTACTTC. Translation: CSVEEGNEQYF.

The chain uses TRBV24-1 and TRBJ2-5, with 8 bases that match TRBD2. This CDR3 contains 12 residues. The ends lost 3 bases at V and 13 bases at J; junction bases unmatched: 6. Germline V lookup: CDR1 KGHDR, CDR2 SFDVKD. CDR3 region: CATSDVSGITYF. The CDR3 DNA reads as TGTGCCACCAGTGATGTTAGCGGGATCACGTACTTC.